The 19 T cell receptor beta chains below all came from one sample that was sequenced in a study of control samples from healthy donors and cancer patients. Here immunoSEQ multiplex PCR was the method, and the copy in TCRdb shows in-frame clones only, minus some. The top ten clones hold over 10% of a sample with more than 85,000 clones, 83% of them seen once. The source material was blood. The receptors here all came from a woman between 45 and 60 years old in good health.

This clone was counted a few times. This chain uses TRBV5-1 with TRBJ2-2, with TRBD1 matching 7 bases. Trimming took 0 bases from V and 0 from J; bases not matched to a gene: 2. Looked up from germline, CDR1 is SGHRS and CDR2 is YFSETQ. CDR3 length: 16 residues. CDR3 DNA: TGCGCCAGCAGCTTGGGAGGACAGGCGAACACCGGGGAGCTGTTTTTT. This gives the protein CASSLGGQANTGELFF.

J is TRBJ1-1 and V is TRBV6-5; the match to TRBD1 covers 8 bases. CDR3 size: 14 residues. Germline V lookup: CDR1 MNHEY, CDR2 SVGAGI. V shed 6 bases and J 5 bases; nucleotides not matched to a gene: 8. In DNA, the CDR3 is TGTGCCAGCAGGGCGGACAGGGTGCTTACTGAAGCTTTCTTT. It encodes CASRADRVLTEAFF.

The CDR3 loop reads CASSFSHGGNQPQHF. In nucleotides, the CDR3 is TGTGCCAGCAGTTTCAGTCACGGGGGCAATCAGCCCCAGCATTTT. The chain links TRBV6-5 to TRBJ1-5; D not resolved. The germline CDR1 and CDR2 sequences are MNHEY and SVGAGI. This CDR3 region has 15 residues. V gave up 4 bases and J gave up 2 bases, with 12 bases separating them.

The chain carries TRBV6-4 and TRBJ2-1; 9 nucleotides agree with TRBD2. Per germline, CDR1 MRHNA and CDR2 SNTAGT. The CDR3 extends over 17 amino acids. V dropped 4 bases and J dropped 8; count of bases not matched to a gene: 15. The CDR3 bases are TGTGCCAGCAGTGTATCCCTGAGCGGGGGGAGTATCGATGAGCAGTTCTTC. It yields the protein CASSVSLSGGSIDEQFF.

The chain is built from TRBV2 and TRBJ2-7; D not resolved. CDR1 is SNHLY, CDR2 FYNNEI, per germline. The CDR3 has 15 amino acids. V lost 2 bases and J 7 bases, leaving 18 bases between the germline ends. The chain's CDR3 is CASSEMWGSNGEQYF. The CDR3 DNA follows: TGTGCCAGCAGTGAAATGTGGGGATCCAACGGTGAGCAGTACTTC.

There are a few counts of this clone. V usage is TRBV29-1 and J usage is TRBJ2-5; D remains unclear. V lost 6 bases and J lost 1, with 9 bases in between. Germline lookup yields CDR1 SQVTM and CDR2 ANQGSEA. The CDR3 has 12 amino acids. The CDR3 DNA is TGCAGCGTCGACGGAATCCAAGAGACCCAGTACTTC. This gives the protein CSVDGIQETQYF.

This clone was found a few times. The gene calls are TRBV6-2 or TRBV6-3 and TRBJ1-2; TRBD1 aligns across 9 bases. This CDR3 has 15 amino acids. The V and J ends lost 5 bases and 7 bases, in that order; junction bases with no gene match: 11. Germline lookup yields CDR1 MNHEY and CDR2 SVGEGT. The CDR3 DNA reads TGTGCCAGCAGTCTCTACGGGACAGGGAAAAGTGGCTACACCTTC. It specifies CASSLYGTGKSGYTF.

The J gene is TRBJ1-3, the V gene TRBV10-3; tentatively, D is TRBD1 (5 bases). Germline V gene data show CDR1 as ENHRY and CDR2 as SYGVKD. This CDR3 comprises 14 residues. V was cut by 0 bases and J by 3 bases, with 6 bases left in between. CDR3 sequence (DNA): TGTGCCATCAGTGAGTCGACAGTTGGAAACACCATATATTTT. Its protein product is CAISESTVGNTIYF.

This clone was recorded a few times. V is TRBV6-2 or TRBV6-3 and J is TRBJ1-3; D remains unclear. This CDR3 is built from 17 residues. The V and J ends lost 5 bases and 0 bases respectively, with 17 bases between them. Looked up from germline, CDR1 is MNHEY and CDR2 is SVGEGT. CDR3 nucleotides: TGTGCCAGCAGTATGGATGGACTGCCGAGCTCTGGAAACACCATATATTTT. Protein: CASSMDGLPSSGNTIYF.

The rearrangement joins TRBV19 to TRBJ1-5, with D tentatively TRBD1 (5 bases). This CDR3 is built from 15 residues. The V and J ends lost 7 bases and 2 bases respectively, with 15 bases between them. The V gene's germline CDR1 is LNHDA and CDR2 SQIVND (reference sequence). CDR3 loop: CASIPGGGRNQPQHF. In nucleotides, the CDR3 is TGTGCCAGTATTCCGGGGGGAGGGCGCAATCAGCCCCAGCATTTT.

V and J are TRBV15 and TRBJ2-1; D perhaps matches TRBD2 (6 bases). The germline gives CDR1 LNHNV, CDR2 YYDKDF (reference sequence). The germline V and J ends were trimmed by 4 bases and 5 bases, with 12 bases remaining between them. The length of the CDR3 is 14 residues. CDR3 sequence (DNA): TGTGCCACCAGCATCCGGGGGACCCACAATGAGCAGTTCTTC. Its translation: CATSIRGTHNEQFF.

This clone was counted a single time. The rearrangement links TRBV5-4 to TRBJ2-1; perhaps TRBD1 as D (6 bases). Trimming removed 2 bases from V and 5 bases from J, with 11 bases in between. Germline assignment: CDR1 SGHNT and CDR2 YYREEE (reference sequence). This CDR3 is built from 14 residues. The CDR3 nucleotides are TGTGCCAGCAGCTTCGGACAGTCTCACAATGAGCAGTTCTTC. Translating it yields CASSFGQSHNEQFF.

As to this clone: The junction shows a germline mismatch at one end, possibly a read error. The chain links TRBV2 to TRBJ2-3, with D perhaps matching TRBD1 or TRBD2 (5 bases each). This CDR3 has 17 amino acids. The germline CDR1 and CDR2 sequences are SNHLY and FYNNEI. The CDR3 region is CASREDLRETFTDTQYF. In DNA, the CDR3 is TGTGCCAGCAGAGAAGATCTCAGGGAGACTTTCACAGATACGCAGTATTTT.

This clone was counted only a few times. CDR3 in DNA: TGTGCCAGCAGCCCGGGACATTCTGCAACTAATGAAAAACTGTTTTTT. The encoded protein is CASSPGHSATNEKLFF. V and J are TRBV25-1 and TRBJ1-4, with D tentatively TRBD1 (6 bases). V dropped 6 bases and J dropped 0 bases, with 14 bases sitting between them. Per germline, CDR1 MGHDK and CDR2 SYGVNS. The CDR3 covers 16 residues.

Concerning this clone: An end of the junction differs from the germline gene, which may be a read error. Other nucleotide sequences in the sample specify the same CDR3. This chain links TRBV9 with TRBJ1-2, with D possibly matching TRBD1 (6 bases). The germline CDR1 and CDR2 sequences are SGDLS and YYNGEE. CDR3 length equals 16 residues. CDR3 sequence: CASSFTRGGRDYGYTF. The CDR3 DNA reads TGCGCCAGCAGCTTCACCCGGGGGGGGCGCGACTATGGCTACACCTTC.

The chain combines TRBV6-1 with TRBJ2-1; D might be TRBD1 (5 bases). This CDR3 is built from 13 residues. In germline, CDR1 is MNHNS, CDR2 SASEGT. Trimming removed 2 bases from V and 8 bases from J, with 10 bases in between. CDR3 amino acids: CASSEIGADEQFF. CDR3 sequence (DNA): TGTGCCAGCAGTGAAATTGGGGCAGATGAGCAGTTCTTC.

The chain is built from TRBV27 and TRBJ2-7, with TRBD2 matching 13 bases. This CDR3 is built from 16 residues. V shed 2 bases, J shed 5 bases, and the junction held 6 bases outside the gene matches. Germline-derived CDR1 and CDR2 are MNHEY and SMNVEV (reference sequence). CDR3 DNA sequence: TGTGCCAGCAGTTTAGTCACTAGCGGGAGGGTGAACGAGCAGTACTTC. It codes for CASSLVTSGRVNEQYF.

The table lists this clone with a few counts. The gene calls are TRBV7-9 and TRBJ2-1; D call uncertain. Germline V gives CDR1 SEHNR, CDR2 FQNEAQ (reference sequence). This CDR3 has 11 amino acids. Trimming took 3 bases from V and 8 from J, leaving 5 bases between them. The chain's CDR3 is CASSFADEQFF. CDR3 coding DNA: TGTGCCAGCAGCTTCGCGGATGAGCAGTTCTTC.

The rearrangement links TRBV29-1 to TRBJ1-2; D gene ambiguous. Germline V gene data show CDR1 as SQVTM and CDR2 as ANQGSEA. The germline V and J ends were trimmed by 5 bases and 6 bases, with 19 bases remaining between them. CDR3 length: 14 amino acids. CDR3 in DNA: TGCAGCGTTCTTAGACCCGAGGTTCTTGATGGCTACACCTTC. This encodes CSVLRPEVLDGYTF.